This entry lists 9 T cell receptor beta chains sequenced from one sample in a study of neurological immune-mediated disorders. Each CDR3 protein gets one entry after TCRdb re-called the 5' RACE reads with MiXCR. The sample lists 70,000 to 95,000 distinct CDR3 sequences, approximately 14% occurring once. Sequencing input: PBMCs. The receptors here all came from a woman aged 45-65 years in good health.

This clonotype came up a few times. The J gene is TRBJ2-3, the V gene TRBV5-6; perhaps TRBD1 as D (6 bases). V was cut by 4 bases and J by 4 bases, with 16 bases left in between. The germline CDR1 and CDR2 sequences are SGHDT and YYEEEE. This CDR3 contains 15 residues. CDR3: CASSADAGEADTQYF. The CDR3 nucleotides are TGTGCCAGCAGCGCCGATGCAGGGGAAGCAGATACGCAGTATTTT.

Many counts were recorded for this clonotype. The rearrangement joins TRBV20-1 to TRBJ1-5, with D unresolved. V shed 6 bases and J shed 7 bases, with 13 bases lying between them. The germline V gene encodes CDR1 DFQATT and CDR2 SNEGSKA (reference sequence). The CDR3 is 12 residues long. CDR3: CSATPGGQPQHF. CDR3 DNA: TGCAGTGCCACACCAGGTGGGCAGCCCCAGCATTTT.

In this sample, this clonotype turned up many times. This chain links TRBV29-1 with TRBJ1-1; unclear D gene. The CDR3 is made up of 13 amino acids. Trimming shortened V by 0 bases and J by 0 bases, and 5 bases separated the two germline ends. The germline CDR1 and CDR2 sequences are SQVTM and ANQGSEA. The CDR3 loop reads CSVEDRLNTEAFF. As DNA, the CDR3 is TGCAGCGTTGAAGACAGACTGAACACTGAAGCTTTCTTT.

The table lists this clonotype with many counts. V and J are TRBV7-9 and TRBJ2-1; 9 nucleotides line up with TRBD2. V was pared by 6 bases and J by 5 bases, with 5 bases of the junction left unmatched. The CDR3 runs to 14 residues. CDR1 and CDR2 (germline): SEHNR, FQNEAQ (reference sequence). The CDR3 reads CASSSGGLDNEQFF. As DNA, the CDR3 is TGTGCCAGCAGTAGCGGGGGCCTAGACAATGAGCAGTTCTTC.

This clonotype appeared a few times. This chain uses TRBV5-1 with TRBJ2-7; D possibly corresponds to TRBD2 (6 bases). CDR3 length: 16 residues. The V and J ends lost 9 bases and 2 bases respectively, with 24 bases between them. CDR1 and CDR2 from the germline V gene are SGHRS and YFSETQ. CDR3 amino acids: CANTPTAGIRPYEQYF. CDR3 nucleotides: TGCGCCAACACCCCGACGGCGGGGATTCGACCCTACGAGCAGTACTTC.

This clonotype showed up many times. The chain combines TRBV5-1 with TRBJ2-4; no definite D call. The germline gives CDR1 SGHRS, CDR2 YFSETQ. Trimming took 5 bases from V and 8 from J, leaving 14 bases between them. This CDR3 contains 13 residues. CDR3 sequence: CASRLGSGDIQYF. In DNA, the CDR3 is TGCGCCAGCAGGCTGGGGTCCGGCGACATTCAGTACTTC. The whole variable domain, filled in from reference TRBV5-1 and TRBJ2-4, reads KAGVTQTPRYLIKTRGQQVTLSCSPISGHRSVSWYQQTPGQGLQFLFEYFSETQRNKGNFPGRFSGRQFSNSRSEMNVSTLELGDSALYLCASRLGSGDIQYFGAGTRLSVL.

This clonotype showed up many times. The V and J genes are TRBV5-1 and TRBJ1-1; maybe TRBD1 (6 bases). The CDR3 contains 15 residues. CDR1 is SGHRS and CDR2 is YFSETQ in the germline V gene. The V end was cut by 4 bases, the J end by 1 base, with 14 bases between. The CDR3 DNA sequence: TGCGCCAGCAGCGCCCCAGGGGCGGGGAACACTGAAGCTTTCTTT. This encodes CASSAPGAGNTEAFF.

This clonotype was seen repeatedly, ten times or more. The genes are TRBV9 and TRBJ1-5; D uncertain. Germline assignment: CDR1 SGDLS and CDR2 YYNGEE. V was shortened by 2 bases and J by 6 bases, with 15 bases between the two germline ends. The CDR3 spans 15 residues. CDR3 sequence: CASSVSSGEGQPQHF. In nucleotides, the CDR3 is TGTGCCAGCAGCGTCAGCTCCGGGGAAGGTCAGCCCCAGCATTTT. Drawing the rest from reference TRBV9 and TRBJ1-5, the complete variable domain is DSGVTQTPKHLITATGQRVTLRCSPRSGDLSVYWYQQSLDQGLQFLIQYYNGEERAKGNILERFSAQQFPDLHSELNLSSLELGDSALYFCASSVSSGEGQPQHFGDGTRLSIL.

This clonotype was seen once. One end of the junction does not line up with germline, which may come from a read error. This chain connects TRBV7-9 to TRBJ2-7; D not certain. The CDR3 has 15 amino acids. Germline CDR1 and CDR2: SEHNR and FQNEAQ (reference sequence). CDR3 nucleotides: TGTGCCAGCAGCTTAGAGCCGGTCAGCTCCTACGAGCGGTACTTC. This gives the protein CASSLEPVSSYERYF.